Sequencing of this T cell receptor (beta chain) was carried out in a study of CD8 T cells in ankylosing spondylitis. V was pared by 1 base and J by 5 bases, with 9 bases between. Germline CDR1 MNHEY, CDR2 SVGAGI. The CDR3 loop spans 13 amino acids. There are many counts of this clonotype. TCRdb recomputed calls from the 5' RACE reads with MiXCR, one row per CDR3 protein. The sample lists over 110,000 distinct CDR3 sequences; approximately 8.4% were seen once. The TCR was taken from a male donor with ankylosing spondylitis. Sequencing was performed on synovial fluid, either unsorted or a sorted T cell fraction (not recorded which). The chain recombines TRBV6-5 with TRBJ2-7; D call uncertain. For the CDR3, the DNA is TGTGCCAGCAGTTACTTGGGTTTCCACGAGCAGTACTTC. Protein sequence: CASSYLGFHEQYF.